The 20 T cell receptor beta chains below come from one sample, sequenced in a study of blood T cell repertoires in COVID-19. Repertoires were generated with immunoSEQ multiplex PCR, while TCRdb's copy carries only in-frame clones and drops some. The sample lists 88,000 or so clones, roughly 80% occurring once. Sample: peripheral blood. These receptors all come from a man aged 55 to 70 with acute or convalescent COVID-19.

The sample holds a few counts of this clone. The chain links TRBV7-3 to TRBJ2-1; D is perhaps TRBD2 (6 bases). The CDR3 runs to 15 residues. V shed 5 bases and J shed 7 bases, with 18 bases lying between them. From germline, CDR1 is SGHTA and CDR2 FQGTGA. Here the CDR3 reads CASSLGGGKRNEQFF. Here the CDR3 DNA reads TGTGCCAGCAGCCTCGGTGGAGGGAAGAGAAATGAGCAGTTCTTC.

By its share, this clone is medium-sized. The CDR3 region is CASSLAGQYEQYF. The CDR3 bases are TGTGCCAGCAGCTTAGCGGGACAGTACGAGCAGTACTTC. This chain links TRBV7-9 with TRBJ2-7; 7 positions match TRBD1. The CDR3 runs to 13 residues. Trimming took 0 bases from V and 4 from J; bases not matched to a gene: 0. CDR1 and CDR2 from the germline V gene are SEHNR and FQNEAQ (reference sequence).

This clone was counted between two and nine times. This rearrangement joins TRBV4-1 to TRBJ1-2; TRBD1 is a possible D gene (6 bases). The CDR3 has 14 residues. Germline values: CDR1 MGHRA, CDR2 YSYEKL. V dropped 2 bases and J dropped 8 bases, with 15 bases sitting between them. The CDR3 loop is CASSQMQGIGGYTF. In nucleotides, the CDR3 is TGCGCCAGCAGCCAAATGCAGGGGATAGGAGGCTACACCTTC.

The rearrangement joins TRBV9 to TRBJ2-4, with 16 bases that match TRBD2. CDR3 length equals 17 residues. V gave up 4 bases and J gave up 6 bases; unmatched junction bases: 7. Germline V gene data show CDR1 as SGDLS and CDR2 as YYNGEE. The chain's CDR3 is CASSQGLAGGSGNIQYF. CDR3 in DNA: TGTGCCAGCAGCCAGGGACTAGCGGGAGGGTCCGGAAACATTCAGTACTTC. The full variable domain, rest sourced from reference TRBV9 and TRBJ2-4, is DSGVTQTPKHLITATGQRVTLRCSPRSGDLSVYWYQQSLDQGLQFLIQYYNGEERAKGNILERFSAQQFPDLHSELNLSSLELGDSALYFCASSQGLAGGSGNIQYFGAGTRLSVL.

Only one count was recorded for this clone. The chain combines TRBV10-3 with TRBJ2-1; possible D gene TRBD1, 6 bases. There are 14 residues in the CDR3. The V and J ends lost 0 bases and 4 bases respectively, with 7 bases between them. Germline CDR1 reads ENHRY; CDR2 reads SYGVKD. In DNA, the CDR3 is TGTGCCATCAGTGAGTCACAGGGATACAATGAGCAGTTCTTC. Translated: CAISESQGYNEQFF.

The CDR3 DNA follows: TGCAGTGGATCGGGAGGGGGTTTCACAGATACGCAGTATTTT. This encodes CSGSGGGFTDTQYF. This chain connects TRBV29-1 to TRBJ2-3; TRBD2 agrees at 8 bases. This CDR3 region has 14 residues. Germline CDR1 and CDR2: SQVTM and ANQGSEA.

The V and J genes are TRBV7-9 and TRBJ2-3; 10 bases align to TRBD1. V shed 1 base and J 4 bases; nucleotides not matched to a gene: 5. The V gene's germline CDR1 is SEHNR and CDR2 FQNEAQ (reference sequence). This CDR3 region has 16 residues. In DNA, the CDR3 is TGTGCCAGCAGCTTAGGAGACAGGGGGCATTCAGATACGCAGTATTTT. It is translated as CASSLGDRGHSDTQYF.

This chain connects TRBV19 to TRBJ1-2, with D tentatively TRBD1 (5 bases). Trimming shortened V by 7 bases and J by 4 bases, and 19 bases separated the two germline ends. The CDR3 is 15 amino acids. CDR1 and CDR2 from the germline V gene are LNHDA and SQIVND (reference sequence). Here the CDR3 reads CASTHRESGGYGYTF. For the CDR3, the DNA is TGTGCCAGTACCCATCGGGAGTCTGGGGGCTATGGCTACACCTTC.

This clone was picked up one time. This chain uses TRBV5-1 with TRBJ2-3, with 7 bases matching TRBD2. The V gene end was trimmed by 0 bases and the J gene end by 2 bases; junction bases not matched to a gene: 3. The germline V gene has CDR1 SGHRS and CDR2 YFSETQ. This CDR3 is 15 amino acids long. The CDR3 protein is CASSLAGRYTDTQYF. The CDR3 DNA follows: TGCGCCAGCAGCTTGGCCGGGAGGTACACAGATACGCAGTATTTT.

The V call is TRBV7-2, the J call TRBJ2-7, with 9 bases fitting TRBD1. V dropped 6 bases and J dropped 6; count of bases not matched to a gene: 18. Germline V gene lookup returns CDR1 SGHTA and CDR2 FQGNSA. The CDR3 extends over 17 amino acids. The CDR3 region is CASRSGTGFGGFFEQYF. CDR3 coding DNA: TGTGCCAGCAGGTCCGGGACAGGGTTTGGGGGGTTCTTCGAGCAGTACTTC.

The V gene is TRBV10-3, the J gene TRBJ2-1; 14 bases line up with TRBD2. Germline CDR1 ENHRY, CDR2 SYGVKD. V was clipped by 1 base and J by 8 bases; unmatched bases: 10. CDR3 length: 18 amino acids. CDR3 region: CAISEWSGGTSGSDEQFF. The DNA for the CDR3 is TGTGCCATCAGTGAGTGGTCGGGCGGGACTAGCGGGAGCGATGAGCAGTTCTTC.

The V call is TRBV6-2 or TRBV6-3, the J call TRBJ1-5; TRBD1 matches 7 bases. The V gene's germline CDR1 is MNHEY and CDR2 SVGEGT. The trim removed 2 bases at V and 6 bases at J, leaving 13 bases unmatched. This CDR3 region has 17 residues. The chain's CDR3 is CASSYGRGYRGGQPQHF. The CDR3 nucleotides read TGTGCCAGCAGTTACGGCAGGGGGTATCGCGGCGGTCAGCCCCAGCATTTT.

V and J are TRBV13 and TRBJ1-2, with D uncertain. Germline values: CDR1 PRHDT, CDR2 FYEKMQ (reference sequence). This CDR3 contains 11 residues. V lost 2 bases and J lost 8, with 6 bases in between. The CDR3 bases are TGTGCCAGCAGCTTATCCCGGGGCTACACCTTC. Translated, it gives CASSLSRGYTF.

The table lists this clone with a few counts. The chain uses TRBV23-1 and TRBJ1-1; D call uncertain. TRBV23-1 qualifies as an ORF whose function is uncertain. The CDR3 is made up of 13 amino acids. Between the trimmed V and J ends, which lost 1 base and 6 bases, there was a span of 9 bases. In DNA form, the CDR3 reads TGCGCCAGCAGTCAATGGGAGGAGGCTGAAGCTTTCTTT. As protein: CASSQWEEAEAFF.

The genes are TRBV4-1 and TRBJ2-7; 7 bases map to TRBD2. Germline V gene lookup returns CDR1 MGHRA and CDR2 YSYEKL. The CDR3 extends over 15 amino acids. V was pared by 1 base and J by 1 base, with 4 bases of the junction left unmatched. CDR3 loop: CASSQGLAGSYEQYF. The CDR3 nucleotides are TGCGCCAGCAGCCAAGGACTAGCTGGGTCCTACGAGCAGTACTTC.

This clone was counted once. The chain couples TRBV5-6 to TRBJ1-1; 7 nucleotides match TRBD1. The CDR3 spans 15 residues. The germline CDR1 and CDR2 sequences are SGHDT and YYEEEE. The trim removed 4 bases at V and 0 bases at J, leaving 6 bases unmatched. CDR3 sequence (DNA): TGTGCCAGCAGCGGGACAGCATCCTTGAACACTGAAGCTTTCTTT. Its protein is CASSGTASLNTEAFF.

This clone was recorded once. The chain combines TRBV7-3 with TRBJ2-5; D remains unclear. Germline values: CDR1 SGHTA, CDR2 FQGTGA. Trimming left V 1 base short and J 0 bases short, with 30 bases between. The CDR3 extends over 22 amino acids. DNA of the CDR3: TGTGCCAGCAGCTTAATTTGTGAGGCTAAAACCCCCTTCCCCGAGTACCAAGAGACCCAGTACTTC. Amino acid sequence: CASSLICEAKTPFPEYQETQYF. The complete variable domain, with remaining parts taken from reference TRBV7-3 and TRBJ2-5, reads GAGVSQTPSNKVTEKGKYVELRCDPISGHTALYWYRQSLGQGPEFLIYFQGTGAADDSGLPNDRFFAVRPEGSVSTLKIQRTERGDSAVYLCASSLICEAKTPFPEYQETQYFGPGTRLLVL.

V and J are TRBV7-9 and TRBJ2-1, with 7 bases that match TRBD2. The CDR3 has 14 residues. Germline lookup yields CDR1 SEHNR and CDR2 FQNEAQ (reference sequence). Trimming removed 6 bases from V and 4 bases from J; junction bases left unmatched: 6. The CDR3 coding sequence is TGTGCCAGCAGAAGCCGGGGGGAATACAATGAGCAGTTCTTC. As protein: CASRSRGEYNEQFF.

This chain connects TRBV11-3 to TRBJ1-2, with D uncertain. Trimming pared 3 bases from V and 6 bases from J, leaving 11 bases between. This CDR3 region has 13 residues. CDR1 SGHNT and CDR2 YENEEA come from the germline V gene. The CDR3 here is CASSLATGNGYTF. DNA of the CDR3: TGTGCCAGCAGCTTGGCGACGGGGAATGGCTACACCTTC.

The CDR3 DNA reads as TGTGCCAGCATAGCGGGGAACTATGGCTACACCTTC. This gives the protein CASIAGNYGYTF. The rearrangement joins TRBV12-3 or TRBV12-4 to TRBJ1-2; D gene unclear. V gave up 7 bases and J gave up 2 bases, with 8 bases separating them. CDR3 size: 12 residues.